This T cell receptor (beta chain) originates from a study of human T cells and chemical hapten exposure. This clonotype was seen a handful of times. CDR3 size: 12 residues. Trimming removed 4 bases at V and 1 base at J, with 4 bases between. CDR1 and CDR2 (germline): LGHNT, FRNRAP. TCRdb re-analysed the RACE reads in MiXCR, keeping a single row per CDR3 protein. The sample lists under 75,000 distinct CDR3 sequences; around 10% were seen once. The time point is: patch test 3, about 24 weeks after DPC sensitization. The sample's treatment: therapeutic diphenylcyclopropenone sensitization with weekly scalp DPC.

The sequenced sample was whole blood, obtained in connection with sensitization to the hapten diphenylcyclopropenone (DPC). The TCR comes from a woman aged 45-65 years with alopecia areata. Some clones in this sample may be carry-over from other donors' samples. The V call is TRBV12-5, the J call TRBJ1-1; D ambiguous. CDR3 region: CASGSQNTEAFF. In DNA form, the CDR3 reads TGTGCTAGTGGTTCGCAGAACACTGAAGCTTTCTTT.